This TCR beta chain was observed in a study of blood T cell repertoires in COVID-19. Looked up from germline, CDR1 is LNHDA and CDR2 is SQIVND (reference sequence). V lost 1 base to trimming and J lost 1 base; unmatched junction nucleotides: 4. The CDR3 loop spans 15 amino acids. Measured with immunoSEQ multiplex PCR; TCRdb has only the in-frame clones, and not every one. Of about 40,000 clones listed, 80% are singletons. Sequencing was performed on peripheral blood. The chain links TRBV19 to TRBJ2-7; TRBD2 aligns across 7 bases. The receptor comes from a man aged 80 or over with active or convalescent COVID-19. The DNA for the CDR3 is TGTGCCAGTAGTATAGCCGGGACTATATCCTACGAGCAGTACTTC. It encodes CASSIAGTISYEQYF.